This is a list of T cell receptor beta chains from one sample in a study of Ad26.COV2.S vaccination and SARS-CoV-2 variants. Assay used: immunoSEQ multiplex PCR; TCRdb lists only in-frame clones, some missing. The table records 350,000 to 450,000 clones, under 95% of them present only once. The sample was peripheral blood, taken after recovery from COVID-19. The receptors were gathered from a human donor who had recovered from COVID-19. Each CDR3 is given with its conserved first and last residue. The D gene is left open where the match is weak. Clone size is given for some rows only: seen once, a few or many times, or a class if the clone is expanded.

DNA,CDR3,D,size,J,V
TGTGCCAGCAGTGGACAGAACCCCGACTCTGGGGCCAACGTCCTGACTTTC,CASSGQNPDSGANVLTF,NA,NA,TRBJ2-6,TRBV25-1
TGTGCCAGCATCGAAGGAGGATATAGCAATCAGCCCCAGCATTTT,CASIEGGYSNQPQHF,NA,NA,TRBJ1-5,TRBV6-6
TGTGCCAGCAGTTACACGGCAGGGGGAAGAGATACGCAGTATTTT,CASSYTAGGRDTQYF,TRBD1,NA,TRBJ2-3,TRBV6-6
TGCGCCAGCGGGACAGGTCCCTACGAGCAGTACTTC,CASGTGPYEQYF,TRBD1,NA,TRBJ2-7,TRBV10-2
TGTGCCAGCAGTGATCTGGGGGGAAACACCATATATTTT,CASSDLGGNTIYF,NA,NA,TRBJ1-3,TRBV25-1
TGTGCCAGCAGACAGGGAGACTATGGCTACACCTTC,CASRQGDYGYTF,NA,NA,TRBJ1-2,TRBV12-3/TRBV12-4
TGCGCCAGCAGTGGAGGACAAATGAACACTGAAGCTTTCTTT,CASSGGQMNTEAFF,NA,NA,TRBJ1-1,TRBV5-1
TGTGCCAGCAGCGAGGGGGTAGGGGTCTTTAGAGGCTACACCTTC,CASSEGVGVFRGYTF,NA,NA,TRBJ1-2,TRBV9
TGCGCCAGCAGCTTACGGGGTTGGAACGCCGGGGAGCTGTTTTTT,CASSLRGWNAGELFF,NA,NA,TRBJ2-2,TRBV5-1
TGCGCCAGCAGCCCGGGACAGGGAGGCGGTATTGACTATGGCTACACCTTC,CASSPGQGGGIDYGYTF,TRBD1,NA,TRBJ1-2,TRBV5-1
TGTGCCAGCAGCTTAGGGACAGGGTATGGCTACACCTTC,CASSLGTGYGYTF,TRBD1,once,TRBJ1-2,TRBV7-3
TGCGCCAGCAGCCAAGATGGGGGGCTCACTGAAGCTTTCTTT,CASSQDGGLTEAFF,NA,once,TRBJ1-1,TRBV4-3
TGTGCCAGCAGCCAAGGAGGTTCGGATAATTCACCCCTCCACTTT,CASSQGGSDNSPLHF,NA,NA,TRBJ1-6,TRBV3-1/TRBV3-2
TGTGCCAGCAGTTTACGGGCCGGGCCCACCTACGAGCAGTACTTC,CASSLRAGPTYEQYF,NA,NA,TRBJ2-7,TRBV27
TGCGCCAGCAGCCAAGATATAGGGGGCACTGAAGCTTTCTTT,CASSQDIGGTEAFF,NA,NA,TRBJ1-1,TRBV4-3
TGCAGTGCTCTGTCGCCCTACGAGCAGTACTTC,CSALSPYEQYF,NA,NA,TRBJ2-7,TRBV20-1
TGTGCCAGCTCACCCCACCCAGGGGGCTACAATGAGCAGTTCTTC,CASSPHPGGYNEQFF,TRBD1,NA,TRBJ2-1,TRBV18
TGTGCCAGCAGCCATACTAGCGGGGGATTCTACGAGCAGTACTTC,CASSHTSGGFYEQYF,TRBD2,NA,TRBJ2-7,TRBV3-1/TRBV3-2
TGCAGCGTTGAAGATGATGGGGAAGATCGCTACGAGCAGTACTTC,CSVEDDGEDRYEQYF,NA,NA,TRBJ2-7,TRBV29-1
TGCAGCGTTGCCGACAGACCCTATGGCTACACCTTC,CSVADRPYGYTF,NA,NA,TRBJ1-2,TRBV29-1